Each of the 11 T cell receptor beta chains below was sequenced from the same sample in a study of control samples from healthy donors and cancer patients. Data came from immunoSEQ multiplex PCR; TCRdb stores just in-frame clones and leaves some out. This sample carries some 130,000 clones, roughly 91% of them seen once, and the ten largest clones take roughly 7.8%. Sequenced sample: PBMCs. The receptor source for this set is a middle-aged man with head and neck cancer.

The CDR3 here is CASSQWGMNTEAFF. The DNA for the CDR3 is TGTGCCAGCTCACAATGGGGGATGAACACTGAAGCTTTCTTT. The chain couples TRBV18 to TRBJ1-1, with D possibly matching TRBD1 (5 bases). The ends were cut back, 4 bases at V and 0 bases at J, with 9 bases in the middle. Germline V gene sequence: CDR1 KGHSH, CDR2 LQKENI. The CDR3 extends over 14 amino acids.

The rearrangement links TRBV27 to TRBJ1-6, with D possibly matching TRBD1 (5 bases). V was cut by 5 bases and J by 10 bases, with 12 bases left in between. The CDR3 has 13 amino acids. Germline V gene data show CDR1 as MNHEY and CDR2 as SMNVEV (reference sequence). CDR3 in amino acids: CASSHRGYSPLHF. CDR3 bases: TGTGCCAGCAGTCATAGGGGATACTCACCCCTCCACTTT.

The rearrangement uses TRBV5-1 and TRBJ1-1, with D unresolved. Germline assignment: CDR1 SGHRS and CDR2 YFSETQ. The CDR3 runs 13 residues. Trimming took off 5 bases at V and 0 bases at J, with 8 bases between the two ends. CDR3 coding DNA: TGCGCCAGCAGACTCCAGATGAACACTGAAGCTTTCTTT. Its translation: CASRLQMNTEAFF.

The rearrangement links TRBV5-1 to TRBJ2-3; 14 nucleotides align to TRBD2. J gave up 5 bases and V 2 bases, and 4 bases lay outside the gene matches. The CDR3 is made up of 16 amino acids. Looked up from germline, CDR1 is SGHRS and CDR2 is YFSETQ. The CDR3 is CASSFGTSGGVDTQYF. CDR3 DNA sequence: TGCGCCAGCAGCTTCGGGACTAGCGGGGGTGTAGATACGCAGTATTTT.

The chain combines TRBV18 with TRBJ2-1, with no clear D. CDR3 length equals 14 residues. Germline loops: CDR1 KGHSH, CDR2 LQKENI. Trimming stripped 3 bases from V and 2 bases from J, with 8 bases between. This CDR3 reads CASSPASPYNEQFF. The CDR3 DNA is TGTGCCAGCTCACCGGCCAGTCCCTACAATGAGCAGTTCTTC.

This chain uses TRBV29-1 with TRBJ1-2, with 9 bases matching TRBD1. In germline, CDR1 is SQVTM, CDR2 ANQGSEA. This CDR3 contains 13 residues. With 3 bases clipped from V and 8 bases from J, the junction kept 7 bases outside the gene matches. CDR3 in amino acids: CSVDLQGAKGYTF. DNA for the CDR3: TGCAGCGTTGACCTACAGGGGGCAAAGGGCTACACCTTC.

This clone came up once. The chain carries TRBV9 and TRBJ2-2, with 12 bases lining up with TRBD2. This CDR3 has 17 residues. Germline V lookup: CDR1 SGDLS, CDR2 YYNGEE. The junction had 9 bases not matched to a gene; V was cut back by 2 bases and J by 7 bases. CDR3 in DNA: TGTGCCAGCAGCGTCCGACTAGCGGGAGCCGTGGGCGGGGAGCTGTTTTTT. Translating it yields CASSVRLAGAVGGELFF.

This clone occurred once. The rearrangement joins TRBV5-1 to TRBJ2-3; D ambiguous. This CDR3 has 12 amino acids. The V gene's germline CDR1 is SGHRS and CDR2 YFSETQ. Trimming pared 0 bases from V and 5 bases from J, leaving 4 bases between. CDR3 nucleotide sequence: TGCGCCAGCAGCTTGGTCGTAGATACGCAGTATTTT. It yields the protein CASSLVVDTQYF.

Comments on this clone: This CDR3 is also generated by other DNA sequences in the sample. This chain joins TRBV5-6 and TRBJ1-2, with TRBD1 identical over 7 bases. Germline trimming cut 3 bases from V and 2 bases from J; bases unmatched to any gene: 1. The germline V gene has CDR1 SGHDT and CDR2 YYEEEE. The CDR3 has 13 amino acids. This CDR3 is CASSSRGNYGYTF. For the CDR3, the DNA is TGTGCCAGCAGCTCCAGGGGGAACTATGGCTACACCTTC.

This clone has just one count. V and J are TRBV4-2 and TRBJ2-3; 10 bases align to TRBD2. Germline V gives CDR1 LGHNA, CDR2 YNFKEQ. The trim removed 0 bases at V and 0 bases at J, leaving 12 bases unmatched. The CDR3 contains 20 residues. The CDR3 is CASSQEVLAGISGSTDTQYF. The CDR3 nucleotides are TGTGCCAGCAGCCAAGAAGTACTAGCGGGAATCTCTGGTAGCACAGATACGCAGTATTTT.

V is TRBV4-2 and J is TRBJ1-1; 7 nucleotides agree with TRBD1. Losses at the gene ends were 4 bases for V and 4 bases for J; bases not matched to a gene: 18. The CDR3 covers 18 residues. Germline CDR1 is LGHNA and CDR2 is YNFKEQ. CDR3 in DNA: TGTGCCAGCAGCCGAAGCACAGGGGAGAGTATGGGGATCACTGAAGCTTTCTTT. Protein sequence: CASSRSTGESMGITEAFF.